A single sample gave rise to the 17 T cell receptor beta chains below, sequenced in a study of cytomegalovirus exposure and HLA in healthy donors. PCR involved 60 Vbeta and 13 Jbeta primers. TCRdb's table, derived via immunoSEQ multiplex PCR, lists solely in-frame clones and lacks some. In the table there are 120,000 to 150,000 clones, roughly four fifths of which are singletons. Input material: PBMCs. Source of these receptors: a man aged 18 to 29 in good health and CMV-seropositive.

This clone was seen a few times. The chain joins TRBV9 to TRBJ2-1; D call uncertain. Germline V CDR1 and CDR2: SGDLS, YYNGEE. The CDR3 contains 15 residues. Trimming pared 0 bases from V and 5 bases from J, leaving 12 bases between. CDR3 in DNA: TGTGCCAGCAGCGTAGACTACGTGAGGCACAATGAGCAGTTCTTC. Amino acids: CASSVDYVRHNEQFF.

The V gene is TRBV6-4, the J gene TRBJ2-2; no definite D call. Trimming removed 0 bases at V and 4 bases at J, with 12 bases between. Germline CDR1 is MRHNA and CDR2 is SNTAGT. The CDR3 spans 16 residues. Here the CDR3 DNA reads TGTGCCAGCAGTGACTCGATGGATTCGGGCACCGGGGAGCTGTTTTTT. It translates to CASSDSMDSGTGELFF.

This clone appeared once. The CDR3 region is CAWTSGVGNQPQHF. The CDR3 nucleotides read TGTGCCTGGACCTCGGGGGTCGGCAATCAGCCCCAGCATTTT. The chain recombines TRBV30 with TRBJ1-5, with D perhaps matching TRBD1 (5 bases). The CDR3 loop spans 14 amino acids. The germline CDR1 and CDR2 sequences are GTSNPN and SVGIG (reference sequence). V was trimmed by 4 bases and J by 2 bases, leaving 12 bases between them.

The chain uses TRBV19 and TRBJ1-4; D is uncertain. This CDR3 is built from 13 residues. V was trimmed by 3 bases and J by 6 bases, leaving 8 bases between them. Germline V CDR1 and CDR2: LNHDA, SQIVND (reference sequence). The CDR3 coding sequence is TGTGCCAGTAGTATGGAGACGGATGAAAAACTGTTTTTT. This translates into CASSMETDEKLFF.

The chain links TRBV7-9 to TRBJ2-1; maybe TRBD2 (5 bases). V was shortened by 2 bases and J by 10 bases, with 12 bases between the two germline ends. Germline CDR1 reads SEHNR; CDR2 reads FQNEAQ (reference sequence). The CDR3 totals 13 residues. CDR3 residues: CASSLSGVKEQFF. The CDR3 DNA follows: TGTGCCAGCAGCTTATCCGGGGTGAAGGAGCAGTTCTTC.

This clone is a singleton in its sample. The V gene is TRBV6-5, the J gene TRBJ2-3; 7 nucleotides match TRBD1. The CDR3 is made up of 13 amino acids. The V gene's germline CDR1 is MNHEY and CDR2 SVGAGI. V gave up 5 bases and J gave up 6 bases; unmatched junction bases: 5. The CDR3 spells CASSLTGADTQYF. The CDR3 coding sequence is TGTGCCAGCAGTCTTACAGGGGCGGATACGCAGTATTTT.

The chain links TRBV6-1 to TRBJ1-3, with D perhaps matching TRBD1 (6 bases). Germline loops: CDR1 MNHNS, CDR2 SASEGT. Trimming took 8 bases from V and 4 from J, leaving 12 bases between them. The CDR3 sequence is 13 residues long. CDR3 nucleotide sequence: TGTGCCAGCCGACAGGTCCCCGGAAACACCATATATTTT. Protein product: CASRQVPGNTIYF.

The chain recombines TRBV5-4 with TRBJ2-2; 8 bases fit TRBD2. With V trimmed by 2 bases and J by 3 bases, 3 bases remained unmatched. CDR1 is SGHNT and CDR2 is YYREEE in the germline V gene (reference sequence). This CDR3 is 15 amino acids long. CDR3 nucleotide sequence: TGTGCCAGCAGCTTTTTAGCGGGACACACCGGGGAGCTGTTTTTT. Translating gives CASSFLAGHTGELFF.

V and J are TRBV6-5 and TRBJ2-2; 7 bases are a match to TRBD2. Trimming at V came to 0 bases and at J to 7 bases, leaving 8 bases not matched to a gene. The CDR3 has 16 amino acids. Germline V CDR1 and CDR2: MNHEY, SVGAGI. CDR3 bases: TGTGCCAGCAGTTACTCGAAGGCGGGAGCAAACGGGGAGCTGTTTTTT. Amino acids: CASSYSKAGANGELFF.

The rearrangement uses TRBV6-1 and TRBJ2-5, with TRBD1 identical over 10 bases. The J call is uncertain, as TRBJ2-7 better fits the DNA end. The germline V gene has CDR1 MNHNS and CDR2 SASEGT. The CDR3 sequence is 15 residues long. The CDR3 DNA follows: TGTGCCAGCAGTCCTGACAGGGGGCAGGTCGGCGAGCAGTACTTC. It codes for CASSPDRGQVGEQYF.

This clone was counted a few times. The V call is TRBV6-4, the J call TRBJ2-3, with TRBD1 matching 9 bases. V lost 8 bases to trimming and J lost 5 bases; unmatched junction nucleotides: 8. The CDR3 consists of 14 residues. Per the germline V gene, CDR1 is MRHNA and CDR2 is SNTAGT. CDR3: CASSRTGEGDTQYF. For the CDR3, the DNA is TGTGCCAGCTCTCGGACAGGGGAAGGAGATACGCAGTATTTT.

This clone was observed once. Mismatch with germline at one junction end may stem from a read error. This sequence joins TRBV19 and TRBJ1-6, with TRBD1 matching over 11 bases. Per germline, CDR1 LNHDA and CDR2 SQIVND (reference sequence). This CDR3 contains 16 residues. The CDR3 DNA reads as TGTGCCAGTAGACCAGGGGACAGGGGGGATAATTCGCCCCTCCACTTT. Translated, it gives CASRPGDRGDNSPLHF.

The CDR3 coding sequence is TGCGCCAGCAGCCCATATCAGGGCAGGGGGAATGGGAACACTGAAGCTTTCTTT. It is translated as CASSPYQGRGNGNTEAFF. The chain uses TRBV4-1 and TRBJ1-1; 7 nucleotides line up with TRBD1. The germline V gene encodes CDR1 MGHRA and CDR2 YSYEKL. The CDR3 length is 18 residues. J gave up 1 base and V 4 bases, and 15 bases lay outside the gene matches.

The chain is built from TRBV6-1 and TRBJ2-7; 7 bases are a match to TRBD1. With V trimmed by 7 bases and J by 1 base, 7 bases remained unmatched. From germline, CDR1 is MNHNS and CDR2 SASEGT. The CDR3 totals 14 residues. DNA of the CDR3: TGTGCCAGCACTCTGACAGGGTCGTCCTACGAGCAGTACTTC. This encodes CASTLTGSSYEQYF.

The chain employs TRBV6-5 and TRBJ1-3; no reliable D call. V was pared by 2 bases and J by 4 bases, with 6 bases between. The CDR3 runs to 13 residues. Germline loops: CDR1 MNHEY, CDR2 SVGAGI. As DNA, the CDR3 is TGTGCCAGCAGTTACGAACAAGGAAACACCATATATTTT. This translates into CASSYEQGNTIYF.

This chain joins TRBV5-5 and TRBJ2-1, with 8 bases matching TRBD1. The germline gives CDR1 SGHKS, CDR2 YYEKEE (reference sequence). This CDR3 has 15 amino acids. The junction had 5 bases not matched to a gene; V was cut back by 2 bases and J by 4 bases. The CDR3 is CASSFVDRGYNEQFF. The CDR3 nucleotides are TGTGCCAGCAGCTTCGTAGACAGGGGATACAATGAGCAGTTCTTC.

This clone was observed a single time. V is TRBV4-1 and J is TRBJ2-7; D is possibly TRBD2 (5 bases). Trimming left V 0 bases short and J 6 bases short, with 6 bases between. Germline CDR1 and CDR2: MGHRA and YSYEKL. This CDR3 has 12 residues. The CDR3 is CASSQDLAEQYF. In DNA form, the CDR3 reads TGCGCCAGCAGCCAAGATCTAGCCGAGCAGTACTTC.